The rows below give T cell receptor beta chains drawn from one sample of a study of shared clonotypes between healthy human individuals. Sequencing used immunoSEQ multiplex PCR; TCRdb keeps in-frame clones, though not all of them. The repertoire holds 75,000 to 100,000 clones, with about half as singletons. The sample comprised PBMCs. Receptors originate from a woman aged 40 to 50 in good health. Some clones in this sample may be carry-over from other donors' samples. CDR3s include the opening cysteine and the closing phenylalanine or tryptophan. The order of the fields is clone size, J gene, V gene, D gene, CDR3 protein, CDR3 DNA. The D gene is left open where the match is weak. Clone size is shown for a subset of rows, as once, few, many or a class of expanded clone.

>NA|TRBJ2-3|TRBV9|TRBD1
CASSPGQGTDTQYF
TGTGCCAGCAGCCCGGGACAGGGAACAGATACGCAGTATTTT
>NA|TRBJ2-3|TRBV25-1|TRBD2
CASSAVLAGGPDTQYF
TGTGCCAGCAGTGCAGTACTAGCGGGAGGGCCAGATACGCAGTATTTT
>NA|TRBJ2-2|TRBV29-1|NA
CSVDMTGTGELFF
TGCAGCGTTGACATGACAGGCACCGGGGAGCTGTTTTTT
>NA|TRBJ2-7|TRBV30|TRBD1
CAWDKGQATEQYF
TGTGCCTGGGACAAGGGACAGGCCACCGAGCAGTACTTC
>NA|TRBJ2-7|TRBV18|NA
CASSPRNFNYEQYF
TGTGCCAGCTCACCACGTAACTTTAACTACGAGCAGTACTTC
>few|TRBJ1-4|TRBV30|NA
CAWSGARTAGYEKLFF
TGTGCCTGGAGTGGTGCTAGGACAGCGGGTTATGAAAAACTGTTTTTT
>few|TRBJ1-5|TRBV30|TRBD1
CAWSSGTGNQPQHF
TGTGCCTGGAGTAGCGGGACAGGCAATCAGCCCCAGCATTTT
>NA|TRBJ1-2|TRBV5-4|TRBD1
CASSFGTGDGYTF
TGTGCCAGCAGCTTCGGGACAGGGGATGGCTACACCTTC
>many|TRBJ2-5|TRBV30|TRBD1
CAWMGQEQETQYF
TGTGCCTGGATGGGACAGGAGCAAGAGACCCAGTACTTC
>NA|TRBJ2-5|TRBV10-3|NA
CAISAQGGEQYF
TGTGCCATCAGTGCCCAGGGCGGGGAGCAGTACTTC
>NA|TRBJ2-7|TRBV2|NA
CASSRADPLPPYEQYF
TGTGCCAGCAGTCGGGCGGACCCTCTTCCCCCATACGAGCAGTACTTC
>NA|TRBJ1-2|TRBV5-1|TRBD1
CASSLGTGTRYGYTF
TGCGCCAGCAGCTTGGGGACAGGGACTCGCTATGGCTACACCTTC